This T cell receptor (beta chain) was recorded in a study of response to subunit inactivated influenza vaccine. TCRdb called the RT-PCR reads again in MiXCR, with one record for every CDR3 protein. The data contain approximately 530,000 distinct CDR3 sequences, around 7.7% of them seen just once; the ten biggest clones take up around 13%. The CDR3 spans 15 residues. Looked up from germline, CDR1 is SGHDT and CDR2 is YYEEEE. The J segment lost 4 bases and the V segment lost 4 bases, leaving 7 bases of the junction unmatched. The specimen was PBMCs from blood, collected less than 30 months after vaccination. This chain uses TRBV5-6 with TRBJ2-5; 10 bases fit TRBD2. The TCR comes from a man aged 45-69 years who received an inactivated influenza vaccine. The DNA for the CDR3 is TGTGCCAGCAGCCGGGGAGCGGGGGGGGCAGAGACCCAGTACTTC. It codes for CASSRGAGGAETQYF.